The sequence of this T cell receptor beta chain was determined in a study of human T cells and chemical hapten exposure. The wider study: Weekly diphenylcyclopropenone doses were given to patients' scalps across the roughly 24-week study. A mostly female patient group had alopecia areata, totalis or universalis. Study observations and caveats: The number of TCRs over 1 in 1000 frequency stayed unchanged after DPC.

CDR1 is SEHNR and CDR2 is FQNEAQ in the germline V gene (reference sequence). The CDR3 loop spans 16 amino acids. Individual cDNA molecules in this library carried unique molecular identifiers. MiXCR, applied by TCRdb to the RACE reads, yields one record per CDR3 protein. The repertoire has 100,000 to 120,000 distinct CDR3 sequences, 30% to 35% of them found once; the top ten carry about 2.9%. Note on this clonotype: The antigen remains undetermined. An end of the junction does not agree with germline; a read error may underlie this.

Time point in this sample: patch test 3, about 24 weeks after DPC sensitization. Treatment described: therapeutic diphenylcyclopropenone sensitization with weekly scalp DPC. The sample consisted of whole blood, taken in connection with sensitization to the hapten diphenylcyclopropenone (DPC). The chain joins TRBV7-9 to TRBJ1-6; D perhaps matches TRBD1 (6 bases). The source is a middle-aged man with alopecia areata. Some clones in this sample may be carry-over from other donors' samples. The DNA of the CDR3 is TGTGCCAGCAGCATAGCGGGACAAGAGAATAATTCACCCCTCCACTTT. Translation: CASSIAGQENNSPLHF.